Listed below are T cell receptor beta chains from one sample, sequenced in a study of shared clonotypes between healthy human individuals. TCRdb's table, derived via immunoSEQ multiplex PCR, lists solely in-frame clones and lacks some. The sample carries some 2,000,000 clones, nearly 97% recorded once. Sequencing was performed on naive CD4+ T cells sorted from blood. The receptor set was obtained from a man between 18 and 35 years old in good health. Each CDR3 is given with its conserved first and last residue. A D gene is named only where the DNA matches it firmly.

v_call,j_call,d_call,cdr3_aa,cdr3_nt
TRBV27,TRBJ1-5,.,CASSVTRLFNQPQHF,TGTGCCAGCAGTGTGACCCGCCTGTTTAATCAGCCCCAGCATTTT
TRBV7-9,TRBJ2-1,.,CASSSTYNEQFF,TGTGCCAGCAGCTCGACCTACAATGAGCAGTTCTTC
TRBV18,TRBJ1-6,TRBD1,CASSTGVPSPLHF,TGTGCCAGCTCAACAGGGGTACCTTCACCCCTCCACTTT
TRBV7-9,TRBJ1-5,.,CASSLTENQPQHF,TGTGCCAGCAGCTTAACAGAGAATCAGCCCCAGCATTTT
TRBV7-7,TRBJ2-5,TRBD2,CASSPNGRGQETQYF,TGTGCTAGCAGCCCGAATGGGAGGGGCCAAGAGACCCAGTACTTC
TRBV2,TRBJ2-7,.,CASTGRTYEQYF,TGTGCCAGCACAGGCAGGACCTACGAGCAGTACTTC
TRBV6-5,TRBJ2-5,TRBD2,CASSPGLAGETQYF,TGTGCCAGCAGTCCAGGACTAGCGGGAGAGACCCAGTACTTC
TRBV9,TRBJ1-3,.,CASSRTANSGNTIYF,TGTGCCAGCAGCCGGACAGCCAACTCTGGAAACACCATATATTTT
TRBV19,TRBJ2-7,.,CASSTPMSQGMYEQYF,TGTGCCAGTAGTACCCCAATGAGCCAGGGGATGTACGAGCAGTACTTC
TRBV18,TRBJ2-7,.,CASSLGGGGSYEQYF,TGTGCCAGCTCACTAGGAGGAGGTGGGTCCTACGAGCAGTACTTC
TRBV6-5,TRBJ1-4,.,CASSYSRSEKLFF,TGTGCCAGCAGTTACTCGAGGTCCGAAAAACTGTTTTTT
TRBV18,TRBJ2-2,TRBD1,CASSPPSGGKDTGELFF,TGTGCCAGCTCACCACCGTCAGGGGGCAAGGACACCGGGGAGCTGTTTTTT